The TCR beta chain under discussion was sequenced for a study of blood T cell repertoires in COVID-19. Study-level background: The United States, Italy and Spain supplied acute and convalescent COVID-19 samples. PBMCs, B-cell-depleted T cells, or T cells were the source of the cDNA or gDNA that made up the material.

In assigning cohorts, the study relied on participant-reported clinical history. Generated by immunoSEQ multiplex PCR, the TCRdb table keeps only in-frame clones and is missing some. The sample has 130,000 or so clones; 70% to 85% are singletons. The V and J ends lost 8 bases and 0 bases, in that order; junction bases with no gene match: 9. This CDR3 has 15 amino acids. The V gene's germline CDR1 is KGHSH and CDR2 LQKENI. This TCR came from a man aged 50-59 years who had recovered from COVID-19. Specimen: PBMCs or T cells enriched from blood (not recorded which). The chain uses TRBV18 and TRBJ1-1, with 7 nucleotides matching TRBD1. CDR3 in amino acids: CASRSTGQLNTEAFF. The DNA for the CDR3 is TGTGCCAGCCGATCGACAGGGCAACTGAACACTGAAGCTTTCTTT.